The next 22 T cell receptor beta chains were all read from a single sample in a study of T cell responses to AZD1222 COVID-19 vaccine. The data were produced by immunoSEQ multiplex PCR, yet TCRdb's version contains in-frame clones alone and is incomplete. The profile shows under 130,000 clones, 90% of them singletons. The material sequenced was peripheral blood, taken on day 0 of AZD1222 vaccination. The origin of the receptors is an adult in good health.

The table lists this clone with a count of one. The genes are TRBV5-1 and TRBJ1-4, with D perhaps matching TRBD1 (6 bases). The CDR3 has 15 residues. In germline, CDR1 is SGHRS, CDR2 YFSETQ. With 4 bases removed from V and 6 bases from J, the gap between germline ends came to 16 bases. The CDR3 loop reads CASSETGSGYEKLFF. The CDR3 region has the DNA TGCGCCAGCAGCGAAACAGGGTCGGGTTATGAAAAACTGTTTTTT.

A few counts support this clone. The chain links TRBV4-3 to TRBJ2-7; tentative D call: TRBD1 (6 bases). Germline V CDR1 and CDR2: LGHNA, YSLEER. This CDR3 region has 14 residues. The V and J ends lost 0 bases and 2 bases respectively, with 8 bases between them. CDR3 nucleotides: TGCGCCAGCAGCCAAGAACAGGGTCCCTACGAGCAGTACTTC. Its protein is CASSQEQGPYEQYF.

The rearrangement uses TRBV4-1 and TRBJ2-7; a possible D gene is TRBD2 (6 bases). The CDR3 spans 13 residues. V was pared by 3 bases and J by 6 bases, with 12 bases between. Looked up from germline, CDR1 is MGHRA and CDR2 is YSYEKL. Here the CDR3 DNA reads TGCGCCAGCAGCCATCTAAGGGACTCCGAGCAGTACTTC. Translating gives CASSHLRDSEQYF.

V is TRBV6-5 and J is TRBJ1-1; 8 positions match TRBD1. This CDR3 is built from 14 residues. Germline lookup yields CDR1 MNHEY and CDR2 SVGAGI. After removal of 5 bases from V and 1 base from J, the junction contained 3 bases not matched to a gene. The CDR3: CASSTDRGNTEAFF. For the CDR3, the DNA is TGTGCCAGCAGTACTGACAGGGGGAACACTGAAGCTTTCTTT.

This chain links TRBV3-1 (or the pseudogene TRBV3-2) with TRBJ2-1; TRBD2 agrees at 8 bases. Germline CDR1 and CDR2: LGHDT and YNNKEL (reference sequence). The CDR3 covers 15 residues. Unmatched junction bases numbered 4, after V lost 2 bases and J lost 4 bases. The CDR3 DNA reads as TGTGCCAGCAGCCAAATAGCGGGGACTTACAATGAGCAGTTCTTC. It codes for CASSQIAGTYNEQFF.

The rearrangement joins TRBV7-4 to TRBJ2-7, with no clear D. The V end was cut by 4 bases, the J end by 3 bases, with 13 bases between. Per germline, CDR1 SGHVT and CDR2 SQSDAQ. CDR3 length: 14 residues. CDR3 DNA sequence: TGTGCCAGCAGCTGGGGTCAGATGGGCTACGAGCAGTACTTC. Its protein is CASSWGQMGYEQYF.

The genes are TRBV18 and TRBJ1-2, with D maybe TRBD1 (5 bases). The CDR3 runs 17 residues. CDR1 and CDR2 (germline): KGHSH, LQKENI. V dropped 1 base and J dropped 0 bases, with 15 bases sitting between them. CDR3 in DNA: TGTGCCAGCTCACCACTGGGCTGGGACGAAGCTAACTATGGCTACACCTTC. Protein sequence: CASSPLGWDEANYGYTF.

The rearrangement joins TRBV10-3 to TRBJ2-3; TRBD1 agrees at 7 bases. Germline CDR1 reads ENHRY; CDR2 reads SYGVKD. The J segment lost 3 bases and the V segment lost 0 bases, leaving 3 bases of the junction unmatched. This CDR3 region has 15 residues. This CDR3 reads CAISESGQITDTQYF. DNA of the CDR3: TGTGCCATCAGTGAGTCGGGACAGATAACAGATACGCAGTATTTT.

This chain uses TRBV2 with TRBJ2-5, with D possibly being TRBD1 or TRBD2 (5 bases each). The germline gives CDR1 SNHLY, CDR2 FYNNEI. Between the trimmed V and J ends, which lost 4 bases and 12 bases, there was a span of 18 bases. This CDR3 comprises 13 residues. For the CDR3, the DNA is TGTGCCAGCAGTGTCTTTCCTTGGGACCGGGAGTACTTC. It is translated as CASSVFPWDREYF. The variable domain in full, completed from reference TRBV2 and TRBJ2-5, reads EPEVTQTPSHQVTQMGQEVILRCVPISNHLYFYWYRQILGQKVEFLVSFYNNEISEKSEIFDDQFSVERPDGSNFTLKIRSTKLEDSAMYFCASSVFPWDREYFGPGTRLLVL.

V and J are TRBV2 and TRBJ2-2; D unresolved. The germline gives CDR1 SNHLY, CDR2 FYNNEI. There are 12 residues in the CDR3. The V end was cut by 7 bases, the J end by 1 base, with 4 bases between. The CDR3 sequence is CASKGNTGELFF. For the CDR3, the DNA is TGTGCCAGCAAGGGGAACACCGGGGAGCTGTTTTTT.

This chain connects TRBV10-1 to TRBJ2-3, with D tentatively TRBD2 (5 bases). Trimming shortened V by 4 bases and J by 1 base, and 15 bases separated the two germline ends. The CDR3 length is 16 residues. Germline CDR1 reads WNHNN; CDR2 reads SYGVQD (reference sequence). In nucleotides, the CDR3 is TGCGCCAGCAGTGGAACTACGGGAACCGGCACAGATACGCAGTATTTT. This codes for CASSGTTGTGTDTQYF.

The J gene is TRBJ1-3, the V gene TRBV30, with a weak D call TRBD1 (5 bases). Germline-derived CDR1 and CDR2 are GTSNPN and SVGIG (reference sequence). V shed 7 bases and J shed 0 bases, with 10 bases lying between them. This CDR3 has 13 residues. The CDR3 reads CAFPRDSGNTIYF. In nucleotides, the CDR3 is TGTGCCTTCCCCAGGGACTCTGGAAACACCATATATTTT.

The chain carries TRBV7-6 and TRBJ1-5, with D hard to call. Germline V gene sequence: CDR1 SGHVS, CDR2 FNYEAQ. The CDR3 totals 15 residues. Between the trimmed V and J ends, which lost 1 base and 3 bases, there was a span of 10 bases. The CDR3 is CASSLDLGFNQPQHF. DNA of the CDR3: TGTGCCAGCAGCTTAGATTTAGGGTTCAATCAGCCCCAGCATTTT.

The rearrangement uses TRBV6-5 and TRBJ1-2; D unresolved. The CDR3 is made up of 11 amino acids. The V end lost 7 bases, the J end lost 4 bases, and 7 bases lay between the germline ends. Germline assignment: CDR1 MNHEY and CDR2 SVGAGI. Here the CDR3 DNA reads TGTGCCAGCACTAACTTCTATGGCTACACCTTC. This codes for CASTNFYGYTF.

Comments on this clone: One end of the junction varies from germline; a read error may be responsible. V usage is TRBV27 and J usage is TRBJ2-6; no firm D call. Germline V gene sequence: CDR1 MNHEY, CDR2 SMNVEV (reference sequence). The CDR3 loop spans 15 amino acids. The chain's CDR3 is CASGLRASGANVLTF. In nucleotides, the CDR3 is TGTGCCAGCGGTTTAAGGGCCTCTGGGGCCAACGTCCTGACTTTC.

This rearrangement joins TRBV29-1 to TRBJ2-7; D may match TRBD1 or TRBD2 (5 bases each). Trimming removed 6 bases at V and 0 bases at J, with 6 bases between. CDR1 SQVTM and CDR2 ANQGSEA come from the germline V gene. CDR3 size: 11 residues. CDR3 in amino acids: CSVGTSYEQYF. The CDR3, as DNA: TGCAGCGTCGGGACCTCCTACGAGCAGTACTTC.

The chain employs TRBV5-6 and TRBJ2-7; no clear D gene. This CDR3 is 13 amino acids long. The V gene's germline CDR1 is SGHDT and CDR2 YYEEEE. V gave up 4 bases and J gave up 9 bases, with 17 bases separating them. CDR3 region: CASSTSGALGQYF. The CDR3 DNA follows: TGTGCCAGCAGCACCTCAGGTGCCCTGGGGCAGTACTTC.

The rearrangement joins TRBV12-3 or TRBV12-4 to TRBJ1-6; D unclear. The CDR3 has 12 amino acids. The germline V and J ends were trimmed by 3 bases and 7 bases, with 4 bases remaining between them. The CDR3 sequence: CASSFSNSPLHF. In DNA, the CDR3 is TGTGCCAGCAGTTTTTCGAATTCACCCCTCCACTTT.

The chain has TRBV5-1 and TRBJ1-4; D not certain. Germline CDR1 and CDR2: SGHRS and YFSETQ. Trimming cost V 3 bases and J 4 bases, with 4 bases left between them. The length of the CDR3 is 12 residues. The CDR3 region is CASSSGNEKLFF. Written as DNA, the CDR3 is TGCGCCAGCAGCTCCGGTAATGAAAAACTGTTTTTT.

CDR3 in amino acids: CASSRGEGNTIYF. The CDR3 DNA reads TGTGCCAGCAGTAGGGGCGAAGGAAACACCATATATTTT. The chain links TRBV6-1 to TRBJ1-3; D might be TRBD1 (5 bases). V was shortened by 5 bases and J by 4 bases, with 9 bases between the two germline ends. From germline, CDR1 is MNHNS and CDR2 SASEGT. CDR3 length: 13 amino acids.

This clone was seen a single time. The chain carries TRBV19 and TRBJ2-7; weak D call: TRBD2 (6 bases). Trimming pared 3 bases from V and 0 bases from J, leaving 18 bases between. Per the germline V gene, CDR1 is LNHDA and CDR2 is SQIVND (reference sequence). CDR3 length: 17 residues. As DNA, the CDR3 is TGTGCCAGTAGTATGGCCACCTCAGCACTAGCCTCCTACGAGCAGTACTTC. Its translation is CASSMATSALASYEQYF.

The V gene is TRBV28, the J gene TRBJ1-2, with D tentatively TRBD1 (5 bases). Trimming stripped 7 bases from V and 7 bases from J, with 13 bases between. The germline V gene has CDR1 MDHEN and CDR2 SYDVKM. The CDR3 extends over 12 amino acids. The CDR3 sequence: CASTLGVGGYTF. In DNA form, the CDR3 reads TGTGCCAGCACCTTAGGGGTTGGTGGCTACACCTTC.